This T cell receptor (beta chain) was captured in a study of T cells in Graves' hyperthyroidism and ophthalmopathy. Regarding this clonotype: What it recognizes is unknown. At one end, the junction sequence differs from germline, possibly due to a read error.

Study-wide results and limits: Most clonotypes expanded in the thyroid (above 0.001) were also present in blood.

Amplification of TCR beta CDR3 regions was performed using RNA transcripts as template. HTBI primers were used for first-round RT-PCR of the TCR CDR3. TCRdb re-derived calls from the multiplex PCR reads in MiXCR, one entry per CDR3 protein. The repertoire holds around 250,000 distinct CDR3 sequences, with approximately 23% as singletons. This sequence was found in a woman in her thirties or forties with Graves' ophthalmopathy. The specimen was blood.

CDR3 in amino acids: CASSATGQVGYIF. As DNA, the CDR3 is TGTGCCAGCAGTGCAACGGGACAGGTTGGCTACATCTTC. The chain couples TRBV6-1 to TRBJ1-2; 8 bases agree with TRBD1. Germline V gives CDR1 MNHNS, CDR2 SASEGT. This CDR3 spans 13 amino acids.